The source of this T cell receptor (beta chain) is a study of T cell repertoires in cytomegalovirus infection. TCRdb called the reads again in MiXCR, with one record for every CDR3 protein. The sample has fewer than 550,000 distinct CDR3 sequences; about 30% are singletons. This clonotype was counted at least ten times. V lost 5 bases, J lost 6 bases, and 8 bases lay in between. Germline V gene sequence: CDR1 SEHNR, CDR2 FQNEAQ (reference sequence). The CDR3 consists of 12 residues. The receptor's source is a human donor in good health (CMV status not recorded). Some clones in this sample may be carry-over from other donors' samples. V is TRBV7-9 and J is TRBJ2-1; maybe TRBD2 (5 bases). Specimen: PBMCs. The CDR3 loop is CASSRTVNEQFF. For the CDR3, the DNA is TGTGCCAGCAGCAGGACTGTCAATGAGCAGTTCTTC.